These 20 T cell receptor beta chains share one sample of origin, sequenced in a study of T-cell reconstitution after alpha-beta-depleted transplantation in children. A library of TCRbeta sequences, prepared with unique molecular identifiers, was generated. TCRdb re-derived calls from the PCR reads in MiXCR, one entry per CDR3 protein. The sample carries about 90,000 distinct CDR3 sequences, roughly 15% recorded once. This sample comprised PBMCs, mostly from graft donor cells, obtained 180 days after TCRalphabeta/CD19-depleted stem cell transplant. These receptor sequences come from a male patient between 2 and 9 years old who had a stem cell transplant for acute lymphoblastic leukemia, so the T cells may come from the graft donor.

This clonotype was seen a few times. An end of the junction differs from the germline gene, which may be a read error. The rearrangement uses TRBV29-1 and TRBJ1-2; the match to TRBD1 covers 7 bases. The V gene's germline CDR1 is SQVTM and CDR2 ANQGSEA. This CDR3 contains 9 residues. CDR3 protein: CSVEGTAPF. As DNA, the CDR3 is TGCAGCGTTGAGGGGACAGCCCCCTTC.

This clonotype turned up a few times. This rearrangement joins TRBV7-8 to TRBJ1-1; 7 positions agree with TRBD1. Germline assignment: CDR1 SGHVS and CDR2 FQNEAQ. Unmatched junction bases numbered 11, after V lost 5 bases and J lost 5 bases. The CDR3 is made up of 15 amino acids. The CDR3 loop is CASSHDQTGQTEAFF. The CDR3 DNA sequence: TGTGCCAGCAGCCACGACCAGACGGGACAGACTGAAGCTTTCTTT. The full variable domain, its missing parts supplied by reference TRBV7-8 and TRBJ1-1, is GAGVSQSPRYKVAKRGQDVALRCDPISGHVSLFWYQQALGQGPEFLTYFQNEAQLDKSGLPSDRFFAERPEGSVSTLKIQRTQQEDSAVYLCASSHDQTGQTEAFFGQGTRLTVV.

This chain uses TRBV11-2 with TRBJ2-5, with D perhaps TRBD1 or TRBD2 (5 bases each). This CDR3 spans 15 amino acids. Deletions cut 5 bases from V and 7 bases from J, with 20 bases between. Germline V CDR1 and CDR2: SGHAT, FQNNGV. The CDR3 reads CASSVTPGPTGTQYF. DNA of the CDR3: TGTGCCAGCAGCGTCACCCCGGGGCCAACGGGGACCCAGTACTTC.

The CDR3 loop reads CASSLIPRDTYGYTF. The CDR3 DNA reads TGTGCCAGCAGCTTGATCCCGCGGGACACCTATGGCTACACCTTC. V gene TRBV5-8 combines with J gene TRBJ1-2; TRBD1 might be the D (6 bases). CDR1 is SGHTS and CDR2 is YDEGEE in the germline V gene. The CDR3 spans 15 residues. V lost 1 base, J lost 4 bases, and 14 bases lay in between.

As DNA, the CDR3 is TGTGCCAGCATCCTGTTCCGGGGGCCCCAGAACACCGGGGAGCTGTTTTTT. This codes for CASILFRGPQNTGELFF. The chain has TRBV11-2 and TRBJ2-2, with D perhaps matching TRBD1 or TRBD2 (6 bases each). Germline CDR1 is SGHAT and CDR2 is FQNNGV. Trimming stripped 7 bases from V and 1 base from J, with 19 bases between. This CDR3 comprises 17 residues.

This clonotype turned up a few times. The chain joins TRBV5-1 to TRBJ2-3; a possible D gene is TRBD2 (7 bases). The CDR3 length is 16 residues. With 0 bases removed from V and 3 bases from J, the gap between germline ends came to 14 bases. Germline values: CDR1 SGHRS, CDR2 YFSETQ. The CDR3 nucleotides are TGCGCCAGCAGCTTGGTCGTGGGGGGGCCGACAGATACGCAGTATTTT. It specifies CASSLVVGGPTDTQYF.

The J gene is TRBJ1-6, the V gene TRBV7-2; 9 positions match TRBD1. CDR1 is SGHTA, CDR2 FQGNSA, per germline. The trim removed 5 bases at V and 8 bases at J, leaving 7 bases unmatched. This CDR3 has 15 residues. The CDR3 loop reads CASSIQGQGDSPLHF. The CDR3 DNA is TGTGCCAGCAGCATACAGGGACAGGGAGATTCACCCCTCCACTTT.

This clonotype was observed at least ten times. The rearrangement joins TRBV6-1 to TRBJ1-1, with D uncertain. Trimming pared 4 bases from V and 3 bases from J, leaving 12 bases between. Germline CDR1 and CDR2: MNHNS and SASEGT. This CDR3 is 14 amino acids long. Written as DNA, the CDR3 is TGTGCCAGCAGTGCCCCGGGTTTTCACACTGAAGCTTTCTTT. Residues: CASSAPGFHTEAFF.

This clonotype occurred a few times. The V gene is TRBV5-1, the J gene TRBJ2-5; 9 bases match TRBD2. The germline V gene encodes CDR1 SGHRS and CDR2 YFSETQ. V dropped 0 bases and J dropped 4; count of bases not matched to a gene: 1. This CDR3 region has 14 residues. The CDR3, as DNA: TGCGCCAGCAGCTTGGGCGGGGGGGGAGAGACCCAGTACTTC. It yields the protein CASSLGGGGETQYF. Based on the CDR3 plus reference TRBV5-1 and TRBJ2-5, the full variable domain is KAGVTQTPRYLIKTRGQQVTLSCSPISGHRSVSWYQQTPGQGLQFLFEYFSETQRNKGNFPGRFSGRQFSNSRSEMNVSTLELGDSALYLCASSLGGGGETQYFGPGTRLLVL.

This rearrangement joins TRBV20-1 to TRBJ2-7; 10 positions agree with TRBD2. V was clipped by 3 bases and J by 0 bases; unmatched bases: 2. The CDR3 is 14 amino acids. Per the germline V gene, CDR1 is DFQATT and CDR2 is SNEGSKA (reference sequence). The CDR3 here is CSASLAGDSYEQYF. The CDR3 DNA reads TGCAGTGCTAGTCTAGCGGGGGACTCCTACGAGCAGTACTTC.

The chain is built from TRBV7-2 and TRBJ2-1; D gene uncertain. V was cut by 6 bases and J by 0 bases, with 9 bases left in between. This CDR3 region has 14 residues. CDR1 and CDR2 from the germline V gene are SGHTA and FQGNSA. The CDR3 loop reads CASSRRSSYNEQFF. The CDR3 bases are TGTGCCAGCAGTCGCCGAAGCTCCTACAATGAGCAGTTCTTC. Complete variable domain (other parts from reference TRBV7-2 and TRBJ2-1): GAGVSQSPSNKVTEKGKDVELRCDPISGHTALYWYRQSLGQGLEFLIYFQGNSAPDKSGLPSDRFSAERTGGSVSTLTIQRTQQEDSAVYLCASSRRSSYNEQFFGPGTRLTVL.

The chain couples TRBV20-1 to TRBJ1-3, with TRBD1 identical over 10 bases. This CDR3 contains 14 residues. The V gene end was trimmed by 5 bases and the J gene end by 2 bases; junction bases not matched to a gene: 3. Germline-derived CDR1 and CDR2 are DFQATT and SNEGSKA (reference sequence). CDR3 DNA sequence: TGCAGTGCTCCCGGGACAGGGGCTGGAAACACCATATATTTT. The encoded protein is CSAPGTGAGNTIYF.

This rearrangement joins TRBV5-1 to TRBJ2-1; D remains ambiguous. The CDR3 runs 13 residues. The germline V and J ends were trimmed by 1 base and 4 bases, with 6 bases remaining between them. Germline V CDR1 and CDR2: SGHRS, YFSETQ. The CDR3: CASSLFRYNEQFF. The DNA for the CDR3 is TGCGCCAGCAGCTTGTTTCGGTACAATGAGCAGTTCTTC.

The CDR3 sequence: CSAEGDSNQPQHF. The CDR3 region has the DNA TGCAGTGCTGAGGGGGATAGCAATCAGCCCCAGCATTTT. The rearrangement joins TRBV20-1 to TRBJ1-5; D is possibly TRBD1 (6 bases). Germline values: CDR1 DFQATT, CDR2 SNEGSKA (reference sequence). The CDR3 covers 13 residues. The ends were cut back, 5 bases at V and 0 bases at J, with 8 bases in the middle.

This clonotype was seen ten or more times. The V call is TRBV28, the J call TRBJ2-4, with D possibly TRBD2 on 5 matching bases. Deletions cut 4 bases from V and 1 base from J, with 11 bases between. CDR1 MDHEN and CDR2 SYDVKM come from the germline V gene. The length of the CDR3 is 15 residues. The CDR3 DNA reads TGTGCCAGCAGTTCCAGACGAGGGGCCAAAAACATTCAGTACTTC. Protein product: CASSSRRGAKNIQYF.

This clonotype has only a few counts. The chain couples TRBV28 to TRBJ2-7, with a possible D match to TRBD2 (5 bases). The germline CDR1 and CDR2 sequences are MDHEN and SYDVKM. The CDR3 length is 15 residues. V was shortened by 7 bases and J by 0 bases, with 16 bases between the two germline ends. CDR3 bases: TGTGCCAGCACCCCTACGCGGGTAAACTCCTACGAGCAGTACTTC. Translation gives CASTPTRVNSYEQYF.

This clonotype was seen more than once but under ten times. The chain combines TRBV5-1 with TRBJ2-5; TRBD1 might be the D (5 bases). Trimming left V 1 base short and J 1 base short, with 11 bases between. The CDR3 totals 15 residues. The germline V gene has CDR1 SGHRS and CDR2 YFSETQ. For the CDR3, the DNA is TGCGCCAGCAGCTTGCGCCAGGGAATCCAAGAGACCCAGTACTTC. Translation gives CASSLRQGIQETQYF.

The table lists this clonotype with many counts. The V and J genes are TRBV7-2 and TRBJ2-7; 12 nucleotides agree with TRBD1. The germline V gene encodes CDR1 SGHTA and CDR2 FQGNSA. With 6 bases clipped from V and 4 bases from J, the junction kept 4 bases outside the gene matches. CDR3 size: 14 residues. In nucleotides, the CDR3 is TGTGCCAGCAGTTTGGGACAGGGGGCATACGAGCAGTACTTC. This encodes CASSLGQGAYEQYF.

This clonotype was seen a few times. J is TRBJ1-5 and V is TRBV20-1; D gene unclear. The CDR3 sequence is 15 residues long. V dropped 1 base and J dropped 0 bases, with 10 bases sitting between them. In germline, CDR1 is DFQATT, CDR2 SNEGSKA (reference sequence). CDR3 bases: TGCAGTGCTAGAGTAGCAAAAAATAGCAATCAGCCCCAGCATTTT. Protein product: CSARVAKNSNQPQHF.

Comments on this clonotype: The junction departs from the called germline gene at one end, perhaps through a read error. The chain uses TRBV11-2 and TRBJ2-7; D is uncertain. This CDR3 region has 12 residues. The germline CDR1 and CDR2 sequences are SGHAT and FQNNGV. The CDR3 DNA sequence: TGTGCAAGCAGCTCCAGAACCTACGAGCAGTACTTC. This sequence encodes CASSSRTYEQYF.